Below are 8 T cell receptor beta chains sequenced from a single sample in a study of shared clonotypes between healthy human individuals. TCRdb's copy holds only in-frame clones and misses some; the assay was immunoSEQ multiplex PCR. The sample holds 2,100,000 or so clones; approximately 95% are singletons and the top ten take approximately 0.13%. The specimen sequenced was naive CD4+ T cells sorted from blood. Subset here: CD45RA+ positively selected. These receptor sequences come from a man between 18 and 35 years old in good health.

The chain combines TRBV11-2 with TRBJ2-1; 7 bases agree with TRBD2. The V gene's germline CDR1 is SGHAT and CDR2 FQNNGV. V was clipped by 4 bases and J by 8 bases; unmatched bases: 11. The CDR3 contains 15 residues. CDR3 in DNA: TGTGCCAGCAGCTCACCTCGGTTGGGGAGGGATGAGCAGTTCTTC. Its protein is CASSSPRLGRDEQFF.

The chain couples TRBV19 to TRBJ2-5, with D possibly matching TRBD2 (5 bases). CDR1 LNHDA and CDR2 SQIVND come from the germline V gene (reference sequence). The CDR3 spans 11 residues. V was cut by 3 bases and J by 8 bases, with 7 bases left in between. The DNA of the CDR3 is TGTGCCAGTAGTATGTCGGGAACCCAGTACTTC. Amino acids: CASSMSGTQYF.

CDR3 DNA sequence: TGTGCCAGCAGTCCCACCCGGGGTCAGCCCCAGCATTTT. This encodes CASSPTRGQPQHF. The chain couples TRBV27 to TRBJ1-5, with D hard to call. Per germline, CDR1 MNHEY and CDR2 SMNVEV (reference sequence). The length of the CDR3 is 13 residues. V dropped 5 bases and J dropped 6 bases, with 11 bases sitting between them.

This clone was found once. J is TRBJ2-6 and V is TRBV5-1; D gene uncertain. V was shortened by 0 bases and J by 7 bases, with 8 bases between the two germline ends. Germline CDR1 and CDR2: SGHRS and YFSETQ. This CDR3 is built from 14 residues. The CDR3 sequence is CASSLDFGANVLTF. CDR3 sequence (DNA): TGCGCCAGCAGCTTGGATTTCGGAGCCAACGTCCTGACTTTC.

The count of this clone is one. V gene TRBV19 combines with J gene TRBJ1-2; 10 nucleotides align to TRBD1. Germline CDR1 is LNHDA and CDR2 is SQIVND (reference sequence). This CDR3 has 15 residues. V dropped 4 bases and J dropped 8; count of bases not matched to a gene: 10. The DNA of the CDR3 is TGTGCCAGTAGTAATAGAGGGACAGGGGATGACGGCTACACCTTC. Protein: CASSNRGTGDDGYTF.

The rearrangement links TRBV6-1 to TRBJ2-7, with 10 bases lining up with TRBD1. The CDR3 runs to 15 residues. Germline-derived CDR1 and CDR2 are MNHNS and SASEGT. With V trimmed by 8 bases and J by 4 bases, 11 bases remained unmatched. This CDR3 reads CASVGQGQGIYEQYF. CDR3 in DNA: TGTGCCAGCGTAGGACAGGGACAGGGGATTTACGAGCAGTACTTC.

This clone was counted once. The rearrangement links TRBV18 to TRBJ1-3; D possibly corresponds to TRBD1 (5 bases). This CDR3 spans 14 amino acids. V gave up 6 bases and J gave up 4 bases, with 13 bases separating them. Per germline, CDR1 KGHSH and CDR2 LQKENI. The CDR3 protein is CASSHGTEGNTIYF. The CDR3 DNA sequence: TGTGCCAGCTCCCACGGGACCGAAGGAAACACCATATATTTT.

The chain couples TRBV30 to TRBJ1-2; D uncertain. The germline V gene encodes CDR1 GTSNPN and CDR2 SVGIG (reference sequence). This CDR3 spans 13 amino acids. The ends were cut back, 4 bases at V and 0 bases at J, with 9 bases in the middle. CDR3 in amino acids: CAWNPGANYGYTF. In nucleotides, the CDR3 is TGTGCCTGGAATCCAGGAGCTAACTATGGCTACACCTTC.